This T cell receptor (beta chain) was sequenced for a study of OX40 agonist ivuxolimab in advanced cancers. About the study as a whole: The costimulatory receptor OX40 (CD134) was targeted by ivuxolimab, a fully human IgG2 agonistic monoclonal antibody. Intravenous ivuxolimab was administered to patients every 2 weeks at six dose levels: 0.01, 0.1, 0.3, 1.5, 3 and 10 mg/kg. Of the roughly 54 dose-escalation patients, hepatocellular carcinoma was present in approximately 20, melanoma in roughly 15, renal cell carcinoma in 9 and head and neck cancer in 9. In the dose-escalation cohort, around 80% of patients were male, and the mean age was 60 years with a range of about 20 to 79. Prior anti-PD-1, anti-PD-L1 or anti-CTLA-4 therapy was permitted, and approximately 42% of dose-escalation patients had received checkpoint inhibitors. Partial responses occurred in three dose-escalation patients: two with cutaneous melanoma and one with hepatocellular carcinoma. Peripheral TCRbeta sequencing was intended to test whether TCR sequence diversity was altered and clonal T-cell expansion was caused by ivuxolimab. The paper covers the monotherapy dose-escalation part of the phase I ivuxolimab trial, which included N of about 50 patients. What the authors observed across the whole study: At doses of 0.1 to 3.0 mg/kg, clonal expansion of both CD4+ and CD8+ blood T cells was observed from baseline to week 6. Low levels of normalized T-cell clonal expansion were also seen in some patients who did not respond. After ivuxolimab, expanded clones were on average more numerous among CD8+ T cells than among CD4+ T cells. Antigen specificity was not determined for the clonally expanded peripheral T cells. Partial responders in the 0.1-3.0 mg/kg groups had among the lowest normalized peripheral clonal expansion, especially among CD8+ T cells.

Patients with autoimmune disease history or receiving systemic immunosuppression were excluded from the trial. Peripheral blood for TCR sequencing was collected from all dose cohorts at baseline, on cycle 4 day 1, and on cycle 7 day 1. The samples were drawn from a first-in-human, open-label, multicenter phase I dose-escalation trial of ivuxolimab. Adults with locally advanced or metastatic melanoma, renal cell carcinoma, hepatocellular carcinoma or head and neck squamous cell carcinoma were enrolled in the trial. CD4+ and CD8+ T cells were sorted separately from peripheral blood before TCR sequencing. Genomic DNA was isolated from the sorted cells so that the TCRbeta CDR3 region could be sequenced. TCRbeta CDR3 regions were sequenced using the immunoSEQ Assay. Entries here come from immuneACCESS through TCRdb and include only in-frame sequences with V and J called. Some clones fail to appear in such tables; in the studies checked, an unresolved V gene covers under half of the shortfall, and the cause of the remainder is unknown. This sample lists about 58,000 clones; less than 90% were detected once. The top ten clones comprise around 0.8% of the sample.

The germline V gene supplies CDR1 ENHRY and CDR2 SYGVKD. The cysteine opens and the phenylalanine closes a CDR3 of 12 amino acids. Just CDR3 DNA is preserved here, 36 bases in frame from base 1. The trim is 11 bases for V and 7 bases for J, with a gap of 15 bases between the germline ends. With respect to this clone: The specificity of this receptor is unknown. Within one base of it there is no much larger clone, and no base qualities were kept.

This sequence originates from an adult with an advanced solid tumor such as melanoma, head and neck, liver or kidney cancer. The chain joins TRBV10-3 to TRBJ2-1, with the D gene not clear enough to name. The material was CD4+ or CD8+ T cells sorted from blood, obtained in a trial of the OX40 agonist ivuxolimab. CDR3 region: CASAWSGNEQFF. Read as DNA, the sequence is TGTGCCTCAGCGTGGTCGGGTAATGAGCAGTTCTTC.